The 22 T cell receptor beta chains below were found in one sample sequenced in a study of OX40 agonist ivuxolimab in advanced cancers. Libraries were prepared by immunoSEQ multiplex PCR; TCRdb keeps only in-frame clonotypes and omits some of them. This sample has more than 70,000 clones; 82% occur once, and the top ten carry around 5%. Specimen: CD4+ or CD8+ T cells sorted from blood, collected in a trial of the OX40 agonist ivuxolimab. Receptors were obtained from an adult with an advanced solid tumor such as melanoma, head and neck, liver or kidney cancer.

The gene calls are TRBV5-4 and TRBJ2-3; tentative D call: TRBD2 (6 bases). This CDR3 has 13 amino acids. Germline lookup yields CDR1 SGHNT and CDR2 YYREEE (reference sequence). Trimming cost V 8 bases and J 4 bases, with 14 bases left between them. The CDR3 sequence: CASHKTGADTQYF. CDR3 sequence (DNA): TGTGCCAGTCACAAGACGGGGGCAGATACGCAGTATTTT.

The chain combines TRBV7-2 with TRBJ1-2; D remains unclear. Germline V lookup: CDR1 SGHTA, CDR2 FQGNSA. The CDR3 spans 16 residues. The V gene lost 4 bases and the J gene lost 3 bases, with 18 bases spanning the gap. CDR3 protein: CASSSRSGPEHYGYTF. The CDR3 DNA sequence: TGTGCCAGCAGCTCCCGATCCGGGCCAGAACACTATGGCTACACCTTC. The complete variable domain, with remaining parts taken from reference TRBV7-2 and TRBJ1-2, reads GAGVSQSPSNKVTEKGKDVELRCDPISGHTALYWYRQSLGQGLEFLIYFQGNSAPDKSGLPSDRFSAERTGGSVSTLTIQRTQQEDSAVYLCASSSRSGPEHYGYTFGSGTRLTVV.

CDR3 residues: CATSRAGVGEQYF. CDR3 nucleotides: TGTGCCACCAGCAGGGCGGGAGTGGGCGAGCAGTACTTC. The chain combines TRBV15 with TRBJ2-7; 7 bases are a match to TRBD2. Looked up from germline, CDR1 is LNHNV and CDR2 is YYDKDF (reference sequence). J gave up 6 bases and V 3 bases, and 5 bases lay outside the gene matches. The CDR3 is 13 amino acids. Filled out from reference TRBV15 and TRBJ2-7, the complete variable domain reads DAMVIQNPRYQVTQFGKPVTLSCSQTLNHNVMYWYQQKSSQAPKLLFHYYDKDFNNEADTPDNFQSRRPNTSFCFLDIRSPGLGDTAMYLCATSRAGVGEQYFGPGTRLTVT.

The V call is TRBV6-6, the J call TRBJ1-2, with no clear D. V dropped 7 bases and J dropped 5 bases, with 14 bases sitting between them. Germline values: CDR1 MNHNY, CDR2 SVGAGI (reference sequence). This CDR3 is built from 13 residues. The CDR3 here is CASNDRSLYGYTF. The CDR3 nucleotides are TGTGCCAGCAACGACCGCTCCCTTTATGGCTACACCTTC.

The genes are TRBV11-3 and TRBJ2-1, with D perhaps matching TRBD1 (5 bases). This CDR3 contains 17 residues. CDR1 and CDR2 (germline): SGHNT, YENEEA. V lost 1 base and J 4 bases, leaving 17 bases between the germline ends. This chain's CDR3 is CASSLGSDWQGYNEQFF. The CDR3 DNA reads as TGTGCCAGCAGCTTAGGCTCCGATTGGCAGGGATACAATGAGCAGTTCTTC. The full variable domain, rest sourced from reference TRBV11-3 and TRBJ2-1, is EAGVVQSPRYKIIEKKQPVAFWCNPISGHNTLYWYLQNLGQGPELLIRYENEEAVDDSQLPKDRFSAERLKGVDSTLKIQPAELGDSAVYLCASSLGSDWQGYNEQFFGPGTRLTVL.

This clone was seen once. The rearrangement links TRBV7-9 to TRBJ2-2; no clear D gene. Trimming left V 6 bases short and J 5 bases short, with 4 bases between. In germline, CDR1 is SEHNR, CDR2 FQNEAQ (reference sequence). The CDR3 spans 11 residues. The CDR3 is CASRETGELFF. CDR3 sequence (DNA): TGTGCCAGCAGAGAAACCGGGGAGCTGTTTTTT. Drawing the rest from reference TRBV7-9 and TRBJ2-2, the complete variable domain is DTGVSQNPRHKITKRGQNVTFRCDPISEHNRLYWYRQTLGQGPEFLTYFQNEAQLEKSRLLSDRFSAERPKGSFSTLEIQRTEQGDSAMYLCASRETGELFFGEGSRLTVL.

The chain combines TRBV4-2 with TRBJ1-6, with 9 nucleotides matching TRBD1. Per the germline V gene, CDR1 is LGHNA and CDR2 is YNFKEQ. V lost 4 bases and J lost 8; bases outside the gene matches: 15. The CDR3 sequence is 18 residues long. CDR3: CASSPGTGSSSEYSPLHF. The CDR3 nucleotides read TGTGCCAGCAGCCCCGGGACAGGGTCGAGCAGCGAATATTCACCCCTCCACTTT.

The chain recombines TRBV27 with TRBJ1-1; 7 positions agree with TRBD1. Germline CDR1 and CDR2: MNHEY and SMNVEV (reference sequence). The length of the CDR3 is 14 residues. V shed 7 bases and J 4 bases; nucleotides not matched to a gene: 9. DNA of the CDR3: TGTGCCAGCAAACCACAGGGGCTGTTCACTGAAGCTTTCTTT. Protein product: CASKPQGLFTEAFF.

This clone counts as medium-sized. The chain couples TRBV7-7 to TRBJ2-1; 8 bases are a match to TRBD1. The junction had 3 bases not matched to a gene; V was cut back by 5 bases and J by 0 bases. Germline CDR1 is SSHAT and CDR2 is FNYEAQ (reference sequence). The CDR3 is 15 residues long. CDR3 DNA sequence: TGTGCCAGCAGCCACGGACAGGGCTCCTACAATGAGCAGTTCTTC. It translates to CASSHGQGSYNEQFF.

About this clone itself: At the DNA level, this CDR3 is encoded by other sequences in the same sample as well. V gene TRBV7-3 combines with J gene TRBJ2-5, with 8 bases aligning to TRBD1. CDR1 is SGHTA and CDR2 is FQGTGA in the germline V gene. The CDR3 totals 15 residues. The V gene end was trimmed by 5 bases and the J gene end by 4 bases; junction bases not matched to a gene: 9. The CDR3 spells CASSLSRTGRETQYF. CDR3 coding DNA: TGTGCCAGCAGCCTCTCAAGGACAGGGAGAGAGACCCAGTACTTC.

The gene calls are TRBV5-6 and TRBJ2-7; D unclear. Trimming took 1 base from V and 3 from J, leaving 11 bases between them. The germline V gene has CDR1 SGHDT and CDR2 YYEEEE. The CDR3 consists of 14 residues. The CDR3 nucleotides are TGTGCCAGCAGCTTGATTCAGAACCACTACGAGCAGTACTTC. Its translation: CASSLIQNHYEQYF. Drawing the rest from reference TRBV5-6 and TRBJ2-7, the complete variable domain is DAGVTQSPTHLIKTRGQQVTLRCSPKSGHDTVSWYQQALGQGPQFIFQYYEEEERQRGNFPDRFSGHQFPNYSSELNVNALLLGDSALYLCASSLIQNHYEQYFGPGTRLTVT.

The rearrangement joins TRBV7-7 to TRBJ1-1; unclear D gene. V lost 1 base, J lost 1 base, and 4 bases lay in between. CDR3 length: 13 amino acids. From germline, CDR1 is SSHAT and CDR2 FNYEAQ (reference sequence). The CDR3: CASSLDANTEAFF. The CDR3 DNA is TGTGCCAGCAGCTTAGACGCGAACACTGAAGCTTTCTTT.

This chain joins TRBV4-1 and TRBJ2-6; TRBD1 matches at 7 bases. There are 18 residues in the CDR3. Germline V gives CDR1 MGHRA, CDR2 YSYEKL. Unmatched junction bases numbered 8, after V lost 0 bases and J lost 3 bases. CDR3: CASSQDKIRQGGANVLTF. As DNA, the CDR3 is TGCGCCAGCAGCCAAGATAAAATTCGACAGGGTGGGGCCAACGTCCTGACTTTC.

The V call is TRBV2, the J call TRBJ2-5; tentatively, D is TRBD2 (6 bases). The CDR3 covers 11 residues. V dropped 8 bases and J dropped 5 bases, with 9 bases sitting between them. Germline V gives CDR1 SNHLY, CDR2 FYNNEI. CDR3 loop: CASGGVETQYF. The CDR3 DNA is TGTGCCAGCGGAGGGGTCGAGACCCAGTACTTC.

This chain uses TRBV6-5 with TRBJ2-2, with D tentatively TRBD2 (5 bases). The CDR3 is made up of 16 amino acids. Germline V gene lookup returns CDR1 MNHEY and CDR2 SVGAGI. V was pared by 0 bases and J by 0 bases, with 8 bases between. CDR3 DNA sequence: TGTGCCAGCAGTTACTCGACTATCACGAACACCGGGGAGCTGTTTTTT. It translates to CASSYSTITNTGELFF.

The J gene is TRBJ2-1, the V gene TRBV19; 13 bases map to TRBD2. The germline V gene encodes CDR1 LNHDA and CDR2 SQIVND (reference sequence). V was pared by 5 bases and J by 6 bases, with 7 bases of the junction left unmatched. The CDR3 is 16 residues long. The CDR3 sequence: CASSGRTSGSLNEQFF. As DNA, the CDR3 is TGTGCCAGTAGTGGTCGGACTAGCGGGAGTCTCAATGAGCAGTTCTTC.

In nucleotides, the CDR3 is TGTGCCAGTAGTACCGGACAGGGGGTACACGAGCAGTACTTC. This translates into CASSTGQGVHEQYF. J is TRBJ2-7 and V is TRBV19; the match to TRBD1 covers 10 bases. The CDR3 spans 14 residues. V was pared by 4 bases and J by 5 bases, with 5 bases of the junction left unmatched. In germline, CDR1 is LNHDA, CDR2 SQIVND (reference sequence). Full variable domain (rest looked up from reference TRBV19 and TRBJ2-7): DGGITQSPKYLFRKEGQNVTLSCEQNLNHDAMYWYRQDPGQGLRLIYYSQIVNDFQKGDIAEGYSVSREKKESFPLTVTSAQKNPTAFYLCASSTGQGVHEQYFGPGTRLTVT.

The chain is built from TRBV19 and TRBJ2-7, with D possibly TRBD1 on 5 matching bases. The V and J ends lost 11 bases and 5 bases respectively, with 16 bases between them. This CDR3 comprises 12 residues. Per germline, CDR1 LNHDA and CDR2 SQIVND (reference sequence). In DNA, the CDR3 is TGTGCCCTGGGCGGCAGGGTCGACGAGCAGTACTTC. It is translated as CALGGRVDEQYF. Variable domain in full (rest from reference TRBV19 and TRBJ2-7): DGGITQSPKYLFRKEGQNVTLSCEQNLNHDAMYWYRQDPGQGLRLIYYSQIVNDFQKGDIAEGYSVSREKKESFPLTVTSAQKNPTAFYLCALGGRVDEQYFGPGTRLTVT.

Note on this clone: Other DNA sequences within the sample encode an identical CDR3. The chain is built from TRBV6-5 and TRBJ2-7; D uncertain. Trimming cost V 4 bases and J 2 bases, with 6 bases left between them. Germline lookup yields CDR1 MNHEY and CDR2 SVGAGI. The CDR3 covers 12 residues. The CDR3 loop reads CASSSGAYEQYF. CDR3 coding DNA: TGTGCCAGCAGTTCTGGAGCCTACGAGCAGTACTTC.

The rearrangement joins TRBV29-1 to TRBJ2-5; D gene ambiguous. V was cut by 3 bases and J by 1 base, with 9 bases left in between. Germline V CDR1 and CDR2: SQVTM, ANQGSEA. The CDR3 runs 13 residues. The DNA of the CDR3 is TGCAGCGTTGATGGACGGACCCAAGAGACCCAGTACTTC. As protein: CSVDGRTQETQYF. Full variable domain (remainder filled in from reference TRBV29-1 and TRBJ2-5): SAVISQKPSRDICQRGTSLTIQCQVDSQVTMMFWYRQQPGQSLTLIATANQGSEATYESGFVIDKFPISRPNLTFSTLTVSNMSPEDSSIYLCSVDGRTQETQYFGPGTRLLVL.

The rearrangement links TRBV18 to TRBJ2-1, with TRBD2 matching over 10 bases. V lost 3 bases and J lost 6; bases outside the gene matches: 5. CDR3 length equals 15 residues. The germline V gene encodes CDR1 KGHSH and CDR2 LQKENI. CDR3 protein: CASSPGLAAVNEQFF. The CDR3 nucleotides are TGTGCCAGCTCACCCGGACTAGCGGCTGTCAATGAGCAGTTCTTC. Variable domain in full (rest from reference TRBV18 and TRBJ2-1): NAGVMQNPRHLVRRRGQEARLRCSPMKGHSHVYWYRQLPEEGLKFMVYLQKENIIDESGMPKERFSAEFPKEGPSILRIQQVVRGDSAAYFCASSPGLAAVNEQFFGPGTRLTVL.

The rearrangement links TRBV7-2 to TRBJ2-2, with 7 bases matching TRBD2. In germline, CDR1 is SGHTA, CDR2 FQGNSA. Unmatched junction bases numbered 6, after V lost 11 bases and J lost 0 bases. There are 14 residues in the CDR3. This chain's CDR3 is CAALAGSNTGELFF. The CDR3, as DNA: TGTGCCGCCTTAGCGGGTTCGAACACCGGGGAGCTGTTTTTT.